Presented here are 31 T cell receptor beta chains from one specimen sequenced in a study of T cell responses to AZD1222 COVID-19 vaccine. Assay used: immunoSEQ multiplex PCR; TCRdb lists only in-frame clones, some missing. This table has about 140,000 clones, 80% to 95% appearing once. The sample was peripheral blood, taken on day 0 of AZD1222 vaccination. The receptors were gathered from an adult in good health.

CDR3 amino acids: CASSIDYIDNYGYTF. CDR3 coding DNA: TGTGCCAGTAGTATAGATTACATAGATAACTATGGCTACACCTTC. The chain carries TRBV19 and TRBJ1-2; no definite D call. Trimming removed 0 bases from V and 1 base from J, with 9 bases in between. Germline CDR1 reads LNHDA; CDR2 reads SQIVND (reference sequence). The CDR3 is 15 residues long.

CDR3 in amino acids: CASSPAVAVKLFF. Here the CDR3 DNA reads TGTGCCAGCAGTCCCGCGGTAGCCGTAAAACTGTTTTTT. The chain is built from TRBV12-3 or TRBV12-4 and TRBJ1-4; D not resolved. V lost 5 bases to trimming and J lost 10 bases, with 14 bases between them. The CDR3 length is 13 residues.

The chain employs TRBV19 and TRBJ2-3; no reliable D call. The germline gives CDR1 LNHDA, CDR2 SQIVND (reference sequence). With 9 bases removed from V and 1 base from J, the gap between germline ends came to 11 bases. CDR3 length: 13 residues. The CDR3 nucleotides read TGTGCCAGGATGAGTACGGGCACAGATACGCAGTATTTT. It specifies CARMSTGTDTQYF.

The chain carries TRBV27 and TRBJ1-1; weak D call: TRBD1 (6 bases). The CDR3 sequence is 13 residues long. The V and J ends lost 6 bases and 5 bases respectively, with 13 bases between them. CDR1 MNHEY and CDR2 SMNVEV come from the germline V gene (reference sequence). As DNA, the CDR3 is TGTGCCAGCAGCATCCTAGGGGGGACTGAAGCTTTCTTT. Translating it yields CASSILGGTEAFF.

V usage is TRBV11-1 and J usage is TRBJ2-3; perhaps TRBD2 as D (5 bases). Germline V gene lookup returns CDR1 SGHAT and CDR2 FQDESV (reference sequence). V lost 5 bases and J 6 bases, leaving 21 bases between the germline ends. The CDR3 is made up of 16 amino acids. As DNA, the CDR3 is TGTGCCAGCAGCCGCGAAGGACTCGTACTTCGGGATACGCAGTATTTT. This gives the protein CASSREGLVLRDTQYF.

The chain is built from TRBV5-1 and TRBJ2-7; 8 bases map to TRBD1. CDR3 length: 15 amino acids. V dropped 4 bases and J dropped 2; count of bases not matched to a gene: 8. Per germline, CDR1 SGHRS and CDR2 YFSETQ. The CDR3 sequence is CASSPEIRGPYEQYF. The CDR3 region has the DNA TGCGCCAGCAGCCCGGAAATCAGGGGGCCCTACGAGCAGTACTTC.

This clone was counted a single time. This chain uses TRBV5-6 with TRBJ2-5; unclear D gene. Germline V gene data show CDR1 as SGHDT and CDR2 as YYEEEE. CDR3 size: 13 residues. V was shortened by 1 base and J by 3 bases, with 7 bases between the two germline ends. DNA for the CDR3: TGTGCCAGCAGCTTGCACAGAGAAGAGACCCAGTACTTC. This gives the protein CASSLHREETQYF.

CDR3 protein: CASSPGQSKLFF. The DNA for the CDR3 is TGCGCCAGCAGCCCGGGACAGTCAAAACTGTTTTTT. The chain uses TRBV5-1 and TRBJ1-4; 7 positions agree with TRBD1. Germline CDR1 reads SGHRS; CDR2 reads YFSETQ. The junction had 4 bases not matched to a gene; V was cut back by 4 bases and J by 10 bases. CDR3 length: 12 amino acids.

The V call is TRBV11-1, the J call TRBJ1-1; D is unresolved. This CDR3 has 13 amino acids. V shed 6 bases and J shed 4 bases, with 12 bases lying between them. The germline V gene has CDR1 SGHAT and CDR2 FQDESV (reference sequence). The CDR3 DNA reads TGTGCCAGCAGGGGGTCGGGGAGCACTGAAGCTTTCTTT. Its protein product is CASRGSGSTEAFF.

This chain connects TRBV2 to TRBJ1-2, with a tentative D call TRBD1 (6 bases). Germline-derived CDR1 and CDR2 are SNHLY and FYNNEI. The CDR3 is 12 residues long. Trimming stripped 4 bases from V and 7 bases from J, with 10 bases between. In DNA form, the CDR3 reads TGTGCCAGCAGTGGGACAGTACGTGGCTACACCTTC. Protein product: CASSGTVRGYTF.

The chain combines TRBV4-1 with TRBJ2-3; 7 nucleotides match TRBD2. Germline V CDR1 and CDR2: MGHRA, YSYEKL. V shed 1 base and J 5 bases; nucleotides not matched to a gene: 9. CDR3 length: 16 residues. This CDR3 reads CASSQVGRERGDTQYF. In DNA form, the CDR3 reads TGCGCCAGCAGCCAAGTTGGGCGGGAGAGGGGAGATACGCAGTATTTT.

The chain has TRBV18 and TRBJ1-5; D not resolved. The CDR3 extends over 13 amino acids. CDR1 and CDR2 from the germline V gene are KGHSH and LQKENI. Trimming cost V 6 bases and J 9 bases, with 15 bases left between them. The CDR3 loop reads CASSLSEPGPQHF. The CDR3, as DNA: TGTGCCAGCTCTCTTTCGGAACCGGGGCCCCAGCATTTT.

The genes are TRBV10-3 and TRBJ1-2, with TRBD1 matching over 11 bases. This CDR3 is 16 amino acids long. The ends lost 6 bases at V and 1 base at J; junction bases unmatched: 7. Germline CDR1 is ENHRY and CDR2 is SYGVKD. The CDR3 protein is CAISPGQGDINYGYTF. In DNA form, the CDR3 reads TGTGCCATCAGCCCGGGACAGGGGGACATTAACTATGGCTACACCTTC.

V and J are TRBV15 and TRBJ2-7, with 10 bases lining up with TRBD1. The trim removed 4 bases at V and 6 bases at J, leaving 3 bases unmatched. CDR1 is LNHNV, CDR2 YYDKDF, per germline (reference sequence). The CDR3 sequence is 13 residues long. The CDR3 here is CATSTDRGGEQYF. CDR3 sequence (DNA): TGTGCCACCAGCACGGACAGGGGGGGCGAGCAGTACTTC.

The genes are TRBV27 and TRBJ1-6; no clear D gene. There are 15 residues in the CDR3. V lost 3 bases to trimming and J lost 8 bases, with 14 bases between them. Germline assignment: CDR1 MNHEY and CDR2 SMNVEV (reference sequence). As DNA, the CDR3 is TGTGCCAGCAGTTTTAGGTCCCCGAGGGATTCACCCCTCCACTTT. Amino acid sequence: CASSFRSPRDSPLHF.

A few counts support this clone. The rearrangement links TRBV6-4 to TRBJ2-6; D unclear. Per germline, CDR1 MRHNA and CDR2 SNTAGT. V lost 0 bases and J 1 base, leaving 4 bases between the germline ends. The CDR3 is 15 residues long. CDR3 nucleotide sequence: TGTGCCAGCAGTGACTCTGCTTCTGGGGCCAACGTCCTGACTTTC. Translated, it gives CASSDSASGANVLTF.

The gene calls are TRBV6-5 and TRBJ1-1; a weak D match, TRBD1 (5 bases). The CDR3 has 13 amino acids. Germline V gene lookup returns CDR1 MNHEY and CDR2 SVGAGI. V dropped 6 bases and J dropped 1 base, with 9 bases sitting between them. Written as DNA, the CDR3 is TGTGCCAGCAGGGACACAGAGAACACTGAAGCTTTCTTT. This sequence encodes CASRDTENTEAFF.

The genes are TRBV5-1 and TRBJ2-1, with 10 bases lining up with TRBD2. Germline CDR1 reads SGHRS; CDR2 reads YFSETQ. Germline trimming cut 3 bases from V and 7 bases from J; bases unmatched to any gene: 10. CDR3 size: 16 residues. CDR3 sequence reads: CASSWTSGLKGNEQFF. In nucleotides, the CDR3 is TGCGCCAGCAGCTGGACTAGCGGTCTAAAGGGAAATGAGCAGTTCTTC.

The V call is TRBV5-1, the J call TRBJ1-1; maybe TRBD1 (5 bases). V was clipped by 2 bases and J by 1 base, with 9 bases between them. CDR1 and CDR2 (germline): SGHRS, YFSETQ. This CDR3 is 14 amino acids long. CDR3 residues: CASSFDGGNTEAFF. The CDR3 nucleotides are TGCGCCAGCAGCTTCGACGGGGGGAACACTGAAGCTTTCTTT.

The V and J genes are TRBV30 and TRBJ1-2; weak D call: TRBD1 (6 bases). Per the germline V gene, CDR1 is GTSNPN and CDR2 is SVGIG (reference sequence). Trimming took off 2 bases at V and 7 bases at J, with 14 bases between the two ends. This CDR3 contains 13 residues. The CDR3 region is CAWSFGGAFGYTF. In DNA form, the CDR3 reads TGTGCCTGGAGTTTCGGGGGGGCTTTTGGCTACACCTTC.

The chain links TRBV10-3 to TRBJ2-7; D possibly corresponds to TRBD1 (6 bases). CDR3 length: 13 amino acids. Germline-derived CDR1 and CDR2 are ENHRY and SYGVKD. V was clipped by 4 bases and J by 9 bases, with 16 bases between them. The CDR3 nucleotides read TGTGCCATCAGTGGAGGGGGACCCCCAGGGCAGTACTTC. The encoded protein is CAISGGGPPGQYF.

V is TRBV9 and J is TRBJ1-2; D gene unclear. CDR1 SGDLS and CDR2 YYNGEE come from the germline V gene. The CDR3 sequence is 11 residues long. The V and J ends lost 2 bases and 5 bases respectively, with 4 bases between them. In DNA form, the CDR3 reads TGTGCCAGCAGCGTGGGGTATGGCTACACCTTC. As protein: CASSVGYGYTF.

The rearrangement joins TRBV7-3 to TRBJ2-2; D is perhaps TRBD1 or TRBD2 (5 bases each). Trimming left V 8 bases short and J 6 bases short, with 13 bases between. The CDR3 is made up of 13 amino acids. Germline CDR1 reads SGHTA; CDR2 reads FQGTGA. The CDR3 bases are TGTGCCAGCGGGGACGTTCCCCCCGGGGAGCTGTTTTTT. It is translated as CASGDVPPGELFF. Drawing the rest from reference TRBV7-3 and TRBJ2-2, the complete variable domain is GAGVSQTPSNKVTEKGKYVELRCDPISGHTALYWYRQSLGQGPEFLIYFQGTGAADDSGLPNDRFFAVRPEGSVSTLKIQRTERGDSAVYLCASGDVPPGELFFGEGSRLTVL.

J is TRBJ1-4 and V is TRBV10-2, with D possibly matching TRBD1 (5 bases). The CDR3 runs 12 residues. Germline V gene sequence: CDR1 WSHSY, CDR2 SAAADI. The V and J ends lost 4 bases and 6 bases respectively, with 6 bases between them. The CDR3 protein is CASSARDEKLFF. The DNA for the CDR3 is TGCGCCAGCAGTGCCAGGGATGAAAAACTGTTTTTT.

V gene TRBV25-1 combines with J gene TRBJ2-5; tentatively, D is TRBD2 (6 bases). CDR3 length: 13 residues. Trimming took 3 bases from V and 9 from J, leaving 14 bases between them. CDR1 and CDR2 (germline): MGHDK, SYGVNS. CDR3 residues: CASSEAGGRAQYF. CDR3 bases: TGTGCCAGCAGTGAGGCCGGGGGTAGGGCCCAGTACTTC.

This rearrangement joins TRBV6-2 or TRBV6-3 to TRBJ1-1; D call uncertain. Germline-derived CDR1 and CDR2 are MNHEY and SVGEGT. Trimming pared 5 bases from V and 4 bases from J, leaving 11 bases between. The CDR3 consists of 13 residues. CDR3 bases: TGTGCCAGCAGTCCCCCAGGAGGCACTGAAGCTTTCTTT. Protein sequence: CASSPPGGTEAFF.

The V gene is TRBV4-2, the J gene TRBJ1-1; D is perhaps TRBD1 (5 bases). V was shortened by 1 base and J by 1 base, with 7 bases between the two germline ends. From germline, CDR1 is LGHNA and CDR2 YNFKEQ. The CDR3 totals 14 residues. The CDR3 coding sequence is TGTGCCAGCAGCCAAGCAGGGAGGAACACTGAAGCTTTCTTT. It yields the protein CASSQAGRNTEAFF.

The table lists this clone with a few counts. The chain links TRBV7-9 to TRBJ2-7; maybe TRBD2 (5 bases). Trimming removed 4 bases at V and 3 bases at J, with 16 bases between. The CDR3 contains 15 residues. Germline CDR1 SEHNR, CDR2 FQNEAQ (reference sequence). The CDR3 DNA reads TGTGCCAGCAGCTACGACGGGAACCGCCACTACGAGCAGTACTTC. It yields the protein CASSYDGNRHYEQYF.

This sequence joins TRBV3-1 (or the pseudogene TRBV3-2) and TRBJ1-2; D might be TRBD1 (5 bases). This CDR3 is built from 15 residues. Germline values: CDR1 LGHDT, CDR2 YNNKEL (reference sequence). V lost 1 base, J lost 5 bases, and 14 bases lay in between. The CDR3, as DNA: TGTGCCAGCAGCCAAGGCGGCAGGGACCTATATGGCTACACCTTC. Its translation: CASSQGGRDLYGYTF.

The V and J genes are TRBV7-9 and TRBJ1-1; D is perhaps TRBD1 (5 bases). Trimming left V 5 bases short and J 4 bases short, with 20 bases between. The CDR3 is 16 amino acids. CDR1 and CDR2 from the germline V gene are SEHNR and FQNEAQ (reference sequence). The CDR3 nucleotides read TGTGCCAGCAGCCATCGGGCGAGGGGAGGAGGCACTGAAGCTTTCTTT. Its translation: CASSHRARGGGTEAFF.

The chain couples TRBV14 to TRBJ1-2; D gene ambiguous. V was trimmed by 0 bases and J by 4 bases, leaving 9 bases between them. CDR1 and CDR2 (germline): SGHDN, FVKESK. This CDR3 contains 14 residues. CDR3 sequence: CASSQDHFFYGYTF. Here the CDR3 DNA reads TGTGCCAGCAGCCAAGATCACTTTTTCTATGGCTACACCTTC.